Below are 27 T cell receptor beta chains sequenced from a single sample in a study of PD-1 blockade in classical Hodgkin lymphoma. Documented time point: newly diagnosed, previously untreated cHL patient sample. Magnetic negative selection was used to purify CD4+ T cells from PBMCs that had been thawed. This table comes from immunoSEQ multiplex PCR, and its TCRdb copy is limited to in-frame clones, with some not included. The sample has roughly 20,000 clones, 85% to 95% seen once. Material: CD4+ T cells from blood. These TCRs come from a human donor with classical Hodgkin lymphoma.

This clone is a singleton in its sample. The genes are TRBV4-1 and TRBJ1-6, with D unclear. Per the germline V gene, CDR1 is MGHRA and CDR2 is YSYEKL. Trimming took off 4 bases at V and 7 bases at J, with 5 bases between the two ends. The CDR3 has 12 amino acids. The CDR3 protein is CASSPLNSPLHF. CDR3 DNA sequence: TGCGCCAGCAGCCCTCTGAATTCACCCCTCCACTTT.

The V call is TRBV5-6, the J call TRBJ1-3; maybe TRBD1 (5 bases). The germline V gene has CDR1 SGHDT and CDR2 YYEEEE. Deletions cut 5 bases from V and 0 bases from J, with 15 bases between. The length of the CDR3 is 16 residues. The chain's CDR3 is CASSSWWGPSGNTIYF. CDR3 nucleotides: TGTGCCAGCAGTTCTTGGTGGGGCCCCTCTGGAAACACCATATATTTT.

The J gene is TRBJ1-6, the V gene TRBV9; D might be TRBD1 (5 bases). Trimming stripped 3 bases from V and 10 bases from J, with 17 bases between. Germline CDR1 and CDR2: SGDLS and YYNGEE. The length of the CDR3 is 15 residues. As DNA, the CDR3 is TGTGCCAGCAGCGCGGCGGGGACGCTGGGCTCACCCCTCCACTTT. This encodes CASSAAGTLGSPLHF.

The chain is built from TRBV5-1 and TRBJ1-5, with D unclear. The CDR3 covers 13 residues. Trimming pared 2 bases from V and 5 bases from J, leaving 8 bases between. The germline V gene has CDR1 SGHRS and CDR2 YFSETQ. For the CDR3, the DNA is TGCGCCAGCAGCTTTGATCCAGATCAGCCCCAGCATTTT. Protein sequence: CASSFDPDQPQHF.

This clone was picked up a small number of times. In DNA form, the CDR3 reads TGTGCCAGCAGCTCCCGAAGGGTAATTGGAGATAATTCACCCCTCCACTTT. Residues: CASSSRRVIGDNSPLHF. The gene calls are TRBV7-9 and TRBJ1-6, with D uncertain. Germline CDR1 reads SEHNR; CDR2 reads FQNEAQ (reference sequence). The germline V and J ends were trimmed by 4 bases and 5 bases, with 18 bases remaining between them. The CDR3 contains 17 residues.

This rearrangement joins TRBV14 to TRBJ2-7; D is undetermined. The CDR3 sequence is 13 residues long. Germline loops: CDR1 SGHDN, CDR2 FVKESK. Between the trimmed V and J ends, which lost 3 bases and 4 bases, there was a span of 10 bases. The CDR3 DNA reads TGTGCCAGCAGCCAGTACGACGCTTACGAGCAGTACTTC. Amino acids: CASSQYDAYEQYF.

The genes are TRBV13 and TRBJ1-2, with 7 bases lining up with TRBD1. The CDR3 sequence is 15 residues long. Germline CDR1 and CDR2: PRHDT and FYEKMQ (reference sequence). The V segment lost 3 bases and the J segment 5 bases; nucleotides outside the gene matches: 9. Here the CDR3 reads CASSFRQGRGYGYTF. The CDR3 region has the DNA TGTGCCAGCAGCTTTAGACAGGGCCGCGGTTATGGCTACACCTTC.

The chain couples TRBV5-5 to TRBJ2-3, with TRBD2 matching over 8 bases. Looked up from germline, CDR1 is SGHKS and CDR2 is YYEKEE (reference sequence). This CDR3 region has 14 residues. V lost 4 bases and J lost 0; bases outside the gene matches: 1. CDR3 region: CASSTSGSTDTQYF. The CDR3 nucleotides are TGTGCCAGCAGCACTAGCGGTAGCACAGATACGCAGTATTTT. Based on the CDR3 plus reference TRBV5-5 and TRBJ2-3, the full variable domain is DAGVTQSPTHLIKTRGQQVTLRCSPISGHKSVSWYQQVLGQGPQFIFQYYEKEERGRGNFPDRFSARQFPNYSSELNVNALLLGDSALYLCASSTSGSTDTQYFGPGTRLTVL.

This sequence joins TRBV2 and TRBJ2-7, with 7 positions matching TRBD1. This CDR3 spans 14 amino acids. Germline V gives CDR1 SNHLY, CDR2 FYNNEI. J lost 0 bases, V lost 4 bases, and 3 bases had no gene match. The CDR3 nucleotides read TGTGCCAGCAGTGGGGACAGTTACTCCTACGAGCAGTACTTC. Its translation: CASSGDSYSYEQYF.

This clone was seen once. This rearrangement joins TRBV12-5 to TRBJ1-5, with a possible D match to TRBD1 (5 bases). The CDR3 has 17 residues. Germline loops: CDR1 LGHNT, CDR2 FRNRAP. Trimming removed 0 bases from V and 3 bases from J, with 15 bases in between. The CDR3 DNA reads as TGTGCTAGTGGTTTGGTTATTTCACAGGACCTCAATCAGCCCCAGCATTTT. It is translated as CASGLVISQDLNQPQHF.

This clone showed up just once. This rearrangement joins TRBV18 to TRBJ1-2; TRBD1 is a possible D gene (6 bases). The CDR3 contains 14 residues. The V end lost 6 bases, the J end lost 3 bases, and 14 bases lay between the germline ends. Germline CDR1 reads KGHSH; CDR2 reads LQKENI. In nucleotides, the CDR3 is TGTGCCAGCTCCGAAACAGGGCTCTACTATGGCTACACCTTC. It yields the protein CASSETGLYYGYTF.

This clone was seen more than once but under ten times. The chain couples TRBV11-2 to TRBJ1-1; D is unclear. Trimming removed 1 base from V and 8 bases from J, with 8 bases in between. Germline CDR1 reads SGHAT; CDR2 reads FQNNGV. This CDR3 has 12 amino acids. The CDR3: CASSLVLGEAFF. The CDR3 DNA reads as TGTGCCAGCAGCTTAGTGTTGGGGGAAGCTTTCTTT.

CDR3 sequence (DNA): TGTGCCAGCAGCTTGTTGTGGGGGGGTCGCTATGCTGGAAACACCATATATTTT. Amino acid sequence: CASSLLWGGRYAGNTIYF. This chain uses TRBV5-5 with TRBJ1-3; weak D call: TRBD1 (5 bases). V was pared by 1 base and J by 2 bases, with 19 bases between. Germline CDR1 SGHKS, CDR2 YYEKEE (reference sequence). The CDR3 covers 18 residues.

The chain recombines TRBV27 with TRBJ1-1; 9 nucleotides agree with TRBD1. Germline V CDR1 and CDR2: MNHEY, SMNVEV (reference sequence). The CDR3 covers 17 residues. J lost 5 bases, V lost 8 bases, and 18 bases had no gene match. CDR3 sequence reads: CASGPGTGRATGTEAFF. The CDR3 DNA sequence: TGTGCCAGCGGCCCAGGGACAGGGCGGGCTACGGGGACTGAAGCTTTCTTT.

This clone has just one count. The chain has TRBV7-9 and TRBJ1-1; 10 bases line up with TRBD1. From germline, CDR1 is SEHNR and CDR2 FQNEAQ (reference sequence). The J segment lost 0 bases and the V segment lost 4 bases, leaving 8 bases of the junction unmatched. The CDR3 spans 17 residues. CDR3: CASSSRPGTGVNTEAFF. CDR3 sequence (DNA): TGTGCCAGCAGCTCTCGACCCGGGACAGGGGTGAACACTGAAGCTTTCTTT.

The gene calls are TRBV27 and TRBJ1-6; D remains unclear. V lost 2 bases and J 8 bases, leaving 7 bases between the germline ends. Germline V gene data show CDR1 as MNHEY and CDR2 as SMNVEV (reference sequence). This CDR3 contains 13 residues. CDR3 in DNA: TGTGCCAGCAGTTTAGGGCCAGATTCACCCCTCCACTTT. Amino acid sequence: CASSLGPDSPLHF.

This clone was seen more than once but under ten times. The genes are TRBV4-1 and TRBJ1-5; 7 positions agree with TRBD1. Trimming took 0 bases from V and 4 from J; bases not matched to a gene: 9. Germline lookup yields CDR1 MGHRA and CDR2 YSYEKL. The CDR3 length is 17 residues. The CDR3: CASSQDPPQGVNQPQHF. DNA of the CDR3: TGCGCCAGCAGCCAAGATCCCCCGCAGGGGGTAAATCAGCCCCAGCATTTT.

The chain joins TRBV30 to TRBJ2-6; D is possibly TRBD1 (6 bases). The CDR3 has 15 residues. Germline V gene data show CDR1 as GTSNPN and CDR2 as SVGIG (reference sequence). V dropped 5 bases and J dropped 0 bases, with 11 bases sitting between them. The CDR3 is CAWATGISGANVLTF. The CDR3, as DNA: TGTGCCTGGGCGACAGGAATCTCTGGGGCCAACGTCCTGACTTTC.

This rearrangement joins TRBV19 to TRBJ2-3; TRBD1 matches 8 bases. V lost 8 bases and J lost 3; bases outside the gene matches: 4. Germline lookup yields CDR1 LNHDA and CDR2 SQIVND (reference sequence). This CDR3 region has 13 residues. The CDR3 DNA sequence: TGTGCCAGTCAACGACAGGGGACAGATACGCAGTATTTT. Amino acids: CASQRQGTDTQYF.

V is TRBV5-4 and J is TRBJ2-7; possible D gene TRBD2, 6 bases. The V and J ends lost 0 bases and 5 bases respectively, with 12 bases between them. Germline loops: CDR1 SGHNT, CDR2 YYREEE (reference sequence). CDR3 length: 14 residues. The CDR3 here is CASSLAGGSHEQYF. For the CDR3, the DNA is TGTGCCAGCAGCTTGGCCGGGGGATCTCACGAGCAGTACTTC. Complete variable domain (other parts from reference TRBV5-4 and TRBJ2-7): ETGVTQSPTHLIKTRGQQVTLRCSSQSGHNTVSWYQQALGQGPQFIFQYYREEENGRGNFPPRFSGLQFPNYSSELNVNALELDDSALYLCASSLAGGSHEQYFGPGTRLTVT.

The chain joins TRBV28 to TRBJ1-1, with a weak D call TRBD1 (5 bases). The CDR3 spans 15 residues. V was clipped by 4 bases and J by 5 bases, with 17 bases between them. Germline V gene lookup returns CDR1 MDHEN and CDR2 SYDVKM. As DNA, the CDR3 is TGTGCCAGCAGTTGGTTTATGGGGGGAGGAACTGAAGCTTTCTTT. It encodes CASSWFMGGGTEAFF.

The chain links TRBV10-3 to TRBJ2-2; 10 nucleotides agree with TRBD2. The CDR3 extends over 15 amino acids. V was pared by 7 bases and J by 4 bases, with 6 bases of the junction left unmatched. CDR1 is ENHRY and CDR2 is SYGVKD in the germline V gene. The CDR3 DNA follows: TGTGCCATCAAGCAGCGGGAGGGGCGCACCGGGGAGCTGTTTTTT. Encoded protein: CAIKQREGRTGELFF.

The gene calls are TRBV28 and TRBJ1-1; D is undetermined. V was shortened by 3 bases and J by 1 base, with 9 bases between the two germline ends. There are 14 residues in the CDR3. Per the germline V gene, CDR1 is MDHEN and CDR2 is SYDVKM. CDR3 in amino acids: CASSFINQNTEAFF. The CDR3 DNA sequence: TGTGCCAGCAGTTTTATTAATCAGAACACTGAAGCTTTCTTT.

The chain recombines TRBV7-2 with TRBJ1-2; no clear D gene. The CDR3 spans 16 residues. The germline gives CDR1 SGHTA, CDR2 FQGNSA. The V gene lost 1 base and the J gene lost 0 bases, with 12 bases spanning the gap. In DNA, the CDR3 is TGTGCCAGCAGCTTAGTAGTGTATGGCCCTAACTATGGCTACACCTTC. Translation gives CASSLVVYGPNYGYTF. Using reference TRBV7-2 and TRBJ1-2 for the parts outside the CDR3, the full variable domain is GAGVSQSPSNKVTEKGKDVELRCDPISGHTALYWYRQSLGQGLEFLIYFQGNSAPDKSGLPSDRFSAERTGGSVSTLTIQRTQQEDSAVYLCASSLVVYGPNYGYTFGSGTRLTVV.

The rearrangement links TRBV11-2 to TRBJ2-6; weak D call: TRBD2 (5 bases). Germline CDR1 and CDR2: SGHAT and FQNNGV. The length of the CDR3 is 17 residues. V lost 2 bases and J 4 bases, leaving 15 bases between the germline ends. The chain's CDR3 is CASSLLPPGSGANVLTF. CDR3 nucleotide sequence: TGTGCCAGCAGCTTACTCCCCCCGGGGTCAGGGGCCAACGTCCTGACTTTC.

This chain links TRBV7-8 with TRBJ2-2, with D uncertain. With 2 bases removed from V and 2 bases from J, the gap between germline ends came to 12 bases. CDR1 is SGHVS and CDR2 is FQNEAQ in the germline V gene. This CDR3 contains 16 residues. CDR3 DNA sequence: TGTGCCAGCAGCTTAAGTCCCTCTCGAAACACCGGGGAGCTGTTTTTT. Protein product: CASSLSPSRNTGELFF.

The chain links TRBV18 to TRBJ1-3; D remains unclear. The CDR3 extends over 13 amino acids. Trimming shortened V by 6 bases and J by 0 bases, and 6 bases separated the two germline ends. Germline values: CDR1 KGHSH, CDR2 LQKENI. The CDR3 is CASSPGSGNTIYF. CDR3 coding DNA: TGTGCCAGCTCCCCGGGCTCTGGAAACACCATATATTTT.